One sample yielded the 7 T cell receptor beta chains listed below, sequenced in a study of shared clonotypes between healthy human individuals. Measured with immunoSEQ multiplex PCR; TCRdb has only the in-frame clones, and not every one. In the table there are roughly 1 million clones, about 80% of which are singletons. Sequencing was carried out using memory CD4+ T cells from PBMCs. The subset: CD45RA-negative fraction. These TCRs come from a man between 18 and 35 years old in good health. Some clones in this sample may be carry-over from other donors' samples.

Notes on this clone: One end of the junction varies from germline; a read error may be responsible. The sample holds other DNA sequences that translate to the same CDR3. V and J are TRBV19 and TRBJ1-1; D perhaps matches TRBD1 (6 bases). From germline, CDR1 is LNHDA and CDR2 SQIVND (reference sequence). The CDR3 is made up of 14 amino acids. CDR3 sequence reads: CASNDQGMNTEAFF. The CDR3 region has the DNA TGTGCTAGTAACGACCAGGGGATGAACACTGAAGCTTTCTTT.

The V and J genes are TRBV7-3 and TRBJ2-7; a possible D gene is TRBD1 (5 bases). The V and J ends lost 1 base and 5 bases respectively, with 9 bases between them. Germline V gene data show CDR1 as SGHTA and CDR2 as FQGTGA. The CDR3 consists of 13 residues. DNA for the CDR3: TGTGCCAGCAGCTTAATGCAGGGCCACGAGCAGTACTTC. Amino acids: CASSLMQGHEQYF.

The J gene is TRBJ2-1, the V gene TRBV5-4; 8 nucleotides match TRBD1. Trimming took 4 bases from V and 3 from J; bases not matched to a gene: 6. CDR1 is SGHNT, CDR2 YYREEE, per germline (reference sequence). The CDR3 sequence is 15 residues long. In DNA form, the CDR3 reads TGTGCCAGCAGCCATAAACAGGGGGACTACAATGAGCAGTTCTTC. This encodes CASSHKQGDYNEQFF.

This clone appeared a few times. The CDR3 loop reads CASSGGWPGEGYGYTF. The CDR3 nucleotides are TGTGCCAGTAGTGGGGGCTGGCCAGGGGAAGGATATGGCTACACCTTC. The chain couples TRBV19 to TRBJ1-2; D perhaps matches TRBD1 (6 bases). The germline V and J ends were trimmed by 5 bases and 5 bases, with 21 bases remaining between them. Germline values: CDR1 LNHDA, CDR2 SQIVND (reference sequence). The CDR3 length is 16 residues. The variable domain in full, with the rest retrieved from reference TRBV19 and TRBJ1-2, is DGGITQSPKYLFRKEGQNVTLSCEQNLNHDAMYWYRQDPGQGLRLIYYSQIVNDFQKGDIAEGYSVSREKKESFPLTVTSAQKNPTAFYLCASSGGWPGEGYGYTFGSGTRLTVV.

The rearrangement joins TRBV11-2 to TRBJ2-2; TRBD1 aligns across 8 bases. Germline CDR1 and CDR2: SGHAT and FQNNGV. This CDR3 has 16 amino acids. J was trimmed by 6 bases and V by 5 bases; bases with no gene match: 11. Here the CDR3 reads CASSRRTGLNSGELFF. CDR3 DNA sequence: TGTGCCAGCAGCAGACGGACAGGGCTTAACTCCGGGGAGCTGTTTTTT. The whole variable domain, filled in from reference TRBV11-2 and TRBJ2-2, reads EAGVAQSPRYKIIEKRQSVAFWCNPISGHATLYWYQQILGQGPKLLIQFQNNGVVDDSQLPKDRFSAERLKGVDSTLKIQPAKLEDSAVYLCASSRRTGLNSGELFFGEGSRLTVL.

This chain joins TRBV5-6 and TRBJ2-1, with 16 bases lining up with TRBD2. Germline-derived CDR1 and CDR2 are SGHDT and YYEEEE. The CDR3 consists of 17 residues. After removal of 4 bases from V and 7 bases from J, the junction contained 8 bases not matched to a gene. The CDR3 is CASSTPGLAGGRNEQFF. Here the CDR3 DNA reads TGTGCCAGCAGCACGCCGGGACTAGCGGGAGGGCGGAATGAGCAGTTCTTC.

This rearrangement joins TRBV6-5 to TRBJ1-2; D is possibly TRBD1 (5 bases). Between the trimmed V and J ends, which lost 4 bases and 8 bases, there was a span of 14 bases. This CDR3 spans 13 amino acids. Per the germline V gene, CDR1 is MNHEY and CDR2 is SVGAGI. Here the CDR3 reads CASSLQGTGGYTF. The CDR3 nucleotides read TGTGCCAGCAGTTTGCAGGGTACTGGGGGCTACACCTTC.